A single TCR beta chain is shown here with its context. The data were obtained in a study of blood T cells in healthy people across ages. Germline V gene lookup returns CDR1 ENHRY and CDR2 SYGVKD. Trimming removed 7 bases at V and 0 bases at J, with 15 bases between. The CDR3 covers 16 residues. Through a sample-barcoded 5' primer and a J-beta primer mix, a second PCR was run for about 6 to 11 cycles. A 12-random-nucleotide template-switch adaptor tagged each cDNA molecule. One entry per CDR3 protein results from TCRdb running MiXCR on the 5' RACE reads. The sample records fewer than 1.5 million distinct CDR3 sequences, around two fifths being singletons.

The chain joins TRBV10-3 to TRBJ2-2, with a tentative D call TRBD2 (5 bases). Sequenced input: blood. This TCR came from a woman aged 18-30 years in good health. CDR3 amino acids: CAINFGGGANTGELFF. CDR3 nucleotides: TGTGCCATCAACTTCGGCGGAGGCGCGAACACCGGGGAGCTGTTTTTT.